The 30 T cell receptor beta chains given below trace back to one sample, sequenced in a study of cytomegalovirus exposure and HLA in healthy donors. Primers for the PCR totalled 60 Vbeta and 13 Jbeta. Assay: immunoSEQ multiplex PCR; the TCRdb copy retains only in-frame clones and omits some. The table records around 190,000 clones, nearly 80% of them present only once. The specimen was PBMCs. Receptors originate from a female donor in good health and CMV-seronegative.

The chain joins TRBV5-5 to TRBJ2-2, with 8 bases that match TRBD2. V shed 0 bases and J 4 bases; nucleotides not matched to a gene: 14. The germline V gene encodes CDR1 SGHKS and CDR2 YYEKEE (reference sequence). The CDR3 sequence is 19 residues long. CDR3 bases: TGTGCCAGCAGCTTGGGTAACGTGGTCCGGGAGGGTGGCACCGGGGAGCTGTTTTTT. Protein: CASSLGNVVREGGTGELFF.

The chain recombines TRBV7-9 with TRBJ2-7; 9 nucleotides agree with TRBD1. Germline loops: CDR1 SEHNR, CDR2 FQNEAQ (reference sequence). Trimming cost V 1 base and J 2 bases; bases outside gene matches: 12. The CDR3 length is 18 residues. CDR3 region: CASSLDTTGTGSTYEQYF. The CDR3 DNA is TGTGCCAGCAGCTTAGACACGACCGGGACAGGGTCCACCTACGAGCAGTACTTC.

This clone appeared once. The CDR3 loop reads CASSFPTVSAVNQPQHF. DNA of the CDR3: TGTGCCAGTAGTTTTCCCACAGTTTCGGCCGTCAATCAGCCCCAGCATTTT. The J gene is TRBJ1-5, the V gene TRBV19; D remains unclear. CDR1 is LNHDA, CDR2 SQIVND, per germline (reference sequence). This CDR3 contains 17 residues. V dropped 5 bases and J dropped 3 bases, with 20 bases sitting between them. Supplemented by reference TRBV19 and TRBJ1-5, the full variable domain reads DGGITQSPKYLFRKEGQNVTLSCEQNLNHDAMYWYRQDPGQGLRLIYYSQIVNDFQKGDIAEGYSVSREKKESFPLTVTSAQKNPTAFYLCASSFPTVSAVNQPQHFGDGTRLSIL.

This clone is a singleton in its sample. The chain carries TRBV15 and TRBJ1-2; TRBD1 might be the D (5 bases). The CDR3 covers 13 residues. Germline V gives CDR1 LNHNV, CDR2 YYDKDF (reference sequence). V was cut by 1 base and J by 4 bases, with 7 bases left in between. This CDR3 reads CATSRGQIYGYTF. The CDR3 nucleotides read TGTGCCACCAGCAGAGGACAGATCTATGGCTACACCTTC.

This chain connects TRBV5-1 to TRBJ2-7, with D possibly TRBD2 on 5 matching bases. This CDR3 region has 11 residues. V was cut by 4 bases and J by 6 bases, with 8 bases left in between. Germline V gives CDR1 SGHRS, CDR2 YFSETQ. CDR3 amino acids: CASSLEGEQYF. CDR3 in DNA: TGCGCCAGCAGCCTTGAGGGCGAGCAGTACTTC.

In its sample, this clone was seen once. In DNA form, the CDR3 reads TGTGCCAGTAGTATAGGCCCCCCGCTAGGGGCGCCCAATGAGCAGTTCTTC. Protein product: CASSIGPPLGAPNEQFF. The chain uses TRBV19 and TRBJ2-1; TRBD1 might be the D (5 bases). The CDR3 sequence is 17 residues long. Between the trimmed V and J ends, which lost 1 base and 6 bases, there was a span of 19 bases. Per the germline V gene, CDR1 is LNHDA and CDR2 is SQIVND (reference sequence).

The genes are TRBV9 and TRBJ2-7; perhaps TRBD2 as D (6 bases). The V gene lost 4 bases and the J gene lost 4 bases, with 15 bases spanning the gap. The CDR3 is made up of 14 amino acids. Germline V gene data show CDR1 as SGDLS and CDR2 as YYNGEE. The CDR3 loop reads CASSPAGTLYEQYF. CDR3 bases: TGTGCCAGCAGCCCAGCCGGGACTCTTTACGAGCAGTACTTC.

This clone appeared a few times. The J gene is TRBJ2-2, the V gene TRBV7-9; TRBD2 matches 7 bases. This CDR3 spans 13 amino acids. V lost 5 bases and J lost 6; bases outside the gene matches: 3. The germline gives CDR1 SEHNR, CDR2 FQNEAQ (reference sequence). The CDR3 nucleotides read TGTGCCAGCAGCCAGACTAGCTCCGGGGAGCTGTTTTTT. Translation: CASSQTSSGELFF.

The chain couples TRBV11-2 to TRBJ2-5, with TRBD1 matching 8 bases. V was pared by 5 bases and J by 7 bases, with 18 bases of the junction left unmatched. CDR3 size: 17 residues. Germline V CDR1 and CDR2: SGHAT, FQNNGV. The CDR3 DNA reads TGTGCCAGCAGCCCGACCCGGGCAGGGGGCTACCTCGGGACCCAGTACTTC. Amino acids: CASSPTRAGGYLGTQYF.

The rearrangement joins TRBV11-3 to TRBJ2-5, with 9 positions matching TRBD1. Unmatched junction bases numbered 9, after V lost 5 bases and J lost 5 bases. Germline CDR1 and CDR2: SGHNT and YENEEA. The CDR3 has 15 amino acids. CDR3 DNA sequence: TGTGCCAGCAGCACAAGACAGGGGACAGGGGAGACCCAGTACTTC. Its protein is CASSTRQGTGETQYF.

This clone was seen only a few times. One end of the junction fails to match germline, which may point to a read error. The chain couples TRBV7-9 to TRBJ2-1; the D gene is possibly TRBD2 (7 bases). Germline loops: CDR1 SEHNR, CDR2 FQNEAQ (reference sequence). The CDR3 runs to 17 residues. The CDR3 sequence is CSSSLVAGMWEGDEQFF. The CDR3 DNA follows: TGTTCCAGCAGCTTAGTAGCTGGTATGTGGGAGGGGGATGAGCAGTTCTTC.

The gene calls are TRBV7-8 and TRBJ1-6, with 8 bases fitting TRBD1. This CDR3 comprises 18 residues. J gave up 4 bases and V 3 bases, and 11 bases lay outside the gene matches. Germline values: CDR1 SGHVS, CDR2 FQNEAQ. The CDR3 reads CASSFAAGGTGYNSPLHF. The DNA of the CDR3 is TGTGCCAGCAGCTTTGCAGCTGGGGGGACAGGATATAATTCACCCCTCCACTTT. Full variable domain (outside the CDR3, taken from reference TRBV7-8 and TRBJ1-6): GAGVSQSPRYKVAKRGQDVALRCDPISGHVSLFWYQQALGQGPEFLTYFQNEAQLDKSGLPSDRFFAERPEGSVSTLKIQRTQQEDSAVYLCASSFAAGGTGYNSPLHFGNGTRLTVT.

The chain couples TRBV29-1 to TRBJ1-2; D is perhaps TRBD1 (6 bases). Trimming left V 1 base short and J 2 bases short, with 11 bases between. CDR1 and CDR2 (germline): SQVTM, ANQGSEA. The CDR3 sequence is 14 residues long. CDR3 nucleotides: TGCAGCGTTGAAGTCCGGGACATAAACTATGGCTACACCTTC. Translation: CSVEVRDINYGYTF.

This rearrangement joins TRBV27 to TRBJ2-7; TRBD2 aligns across 8 bases. With 6 bases clipped from V and 6 bases from J, the junction kept 7 bases outside the gene matches. The length of the CDR3 is 13 residues. Germline V gene data show CDR1 as MNHEY and CDR2 as SMNVEV (reference sequence). CDR3 region: CASRGTSFGEQYF. The CDR3 DNA reads as TGTGCCAGCAGGGGGACTAGTTTCGGCGAGCAGTACTTC.

The rearrangement links TRBV15 to TRBJ2-1; 12 bases are shared with TRBD2. The CDR3 length is 20 residues. Germline lookup yields CDR1 LNHNV and CDR2 YYDKDF (reference sequence). Trimming removed 9 bases from V and 4 bases from J; junction bases left unmatched: 22. DNA of the CDR3: TGTGCCACTTCCCTGCTCACTGGACTAGCGGGAAGGTCGTTGTACAATGAGCAGTTCTTC. It codes for CATSLLTGLAGRSLYNEQFF.

The CDR3 DNA reads TGTGCCAGCAGCGAGAGGGGGGAGACCCAGTACTTC. This gives the protein CASSERGETQYF. The rearrangement links TRBV7-6 to TRBJ2-5, with a weak D call TRBD1 (6 bases). Trimming removed 5 bases at V and 5 bases at J, with 9 bases between. CDR1 and CDR2 from the germline V gene are SGHVS and FNYEAQ. This CDR3 has 12 amino acids.

The chain links TRBV5-5 to TRBJ2-1, with a weak D call TRBD1 (5 bases). This CDR3 spans 15 amino acids. Germline CDR1 SGHKS, CDR2 YYEKEE (reference sequence). Between the trimmed V and J ends, which lost 0 bases and 8 bases, there was a span of 15 bases. The CDR3 here is CASSLEAGWSDEQFF. CDR3 DNA: TGTGCCAGCAGCTTGGAGGCAGGGTGGTCCGATGAGCAGTTCTTC.

The rearrangement uses TRBV9 and TRBJ2-5; 9 bases line up with TRBD1. The closer fit of TRBJ2-7 to the DNA end suggests the J call may be wrong. Looked up from germline, CDR1 is SGDLS and CDR2 is YYNGEE. CDR3 size: 17 residues. The CDR3 region is CASSVDVTGGLLNEQYF. DNA for the CDR3: TGTGCCAGCAGCGTAGATGTGACAGGGGGTTTGTTAAACGAGCAGTACTTC.

The chain combines TRBV2 with TRBJ1-6; 7 bases are shared with TRBD1. The CDR3 loop spans 14 amino acids. Unmatched junction bases numbered 3, after V lost 4 bases and J lost 6 bases. Looked up from germline, CDR1 is SNHLY and CDR2 is FYNNEI. The CDR3 coding sequence is TGTGCCAGCAGTGGACAGGGTAGTAATTCACCCCTCCACTTT. Amino acids: CASSGQGSNSPLHF.

This rearrangement joins TRBV7-8 to TRBJ2-3, with 7 bases aligning to TRBD2. There are 15 residues in the CDR3. Trimming removed 5 bases from V and 2 bases from J; junction bases left unmatched: 7. Germline V lookup: CDR1 SGHVS, CDR2 FQNEAQ. The CDR3 DNA sequence: TGTGCCAGCAGCCCGGGGCGGGGGACCACAGATACGCAGTATTTT. Protein sequence: CASSPGRGTTDTQYF.

The chain carries TRBV11-2 and TRBJ1-1, with a weak D call TRBD1 (5 bases). Germline V CDR1 and CDR2: SGHAT, FQNNGV. The CDR3 has 15 amino acids. V dropped 5 bases and J dropped 0 bases, with 13 bases sitting between them. The CDR3 bases are TGTGCCAGCAGCCCAAGGGAGGGGCTGAACACTGAAGCTTTCTTT. Translated, it gives CASSPREGLNTEAFF.

This clone was found once. The chain is built from TRBV7-9 and TRBJ1-1, with 8 bases lining up with TRBD1. The germline V gene has CDR1 SEHNR and CDR2 FQNEAQ (reference sequence). Losses at the gene ends were 5 bases for V and 5 bases for J; bases not matched to a gene: 7. The CDR3 spans 14 residues. The CDR3 region has the DNA TGTGCCAGCAGCCCAACAGGGGGGGTGACTGAAGCTTTCTTT. This gives the protein CASSPTGGVTEAFF.

The chain has TRBV9 and TRBJ1-3; no firm D call. Trimming took 0 bases from V and 0 from J, leaving 13 bases between them. This CDR3 contains 17 residues. CDR1 is SGDLS and CDR2 is YYNGEE in the germline V gene. The CDR3 DNA follows: TGTGCCAGCAGCGTAGCTTGGAGGCCGTTCTCTGGAAACACCATATATTTT. Protein: CASSVAWRPFSGNTIYF.

The rearrangement uses TRBV19 and TRBJ2-2; 8 nucleotides line up with TRBD2. Trimming took 4 bases from V and 4 from J; bases not matched to a gene: 5. The CDR3 extends over 15 amino acids. Germline loops: CDR1 LNHDA, CDR2 SQIVND (reference sequence). Here the CDR3 DNA reads TGTGCCAGTAGTACCGGACTAGCAGGCACCGGGGAGCTGTTTTTT. The encoded protein is CASSTGLAGTGELFF.

This chain connects TRBV19 to TRBJ2-2, with D possibly TRBD2 on 5 matching bases. The V gene lost 6 bases and the J gene lost 3 bases, with 11 bases spanning the gap. The CDR3 extends over 14 amino acids. The germline V gene encodes CDR1 LNHDA and CDR2 SQIVND (reference sequence). The CDR3 here is CASRWESDTGELFF. The CDR3 DNA reads as TGTGCCAGTAGATGGGAGTCGGACACCGGGGAGCTGTTTTTT.

This chain connects TRBV30 to TRBJ1-2; a possible D gene is TRBD1 (6 bases). The CDR3 loop spans 14 amino acids. The V end was cut by 4 bases, the J end by 5 bases, with 17 bases between. Germline-derived CDR1 and CDR2 are GTSNPN and SVGIG (reference sequence). CDR3 amino acids: CAWKRQDRLYGYTF. The CDR3 DNA sequence: TGTGCCTGGAAACGACAAGACAGGCTGTATGGCTACACCTTC.

The J gene is TRBJ1-2, the V gene TRBV6-5, with TRBD1 matching 8 bases. Germline CDR1 and CDR2: MNHEY and SVGAGI. J was trimmed by 8 bases and V by 5 bases; bases with no gene match: 10. This CDR3 is 14 amino acids long. The CDR3 sequence is CASSQRQGRLGYTF. The CDR3 DNA follows: TGTGCCAGCAGTCAGAGACAGGGGAGATTGGGCTACACCTTC.

The chain links TRBV28 to TRBJ1-5, with 9 nucleotides matching TRBD1. CDR1 is MDHEN and CDR2 is SYDVKM in the germline V gene. The CDR3 totals 15 residues. Unmatched junction bases numbered 9, after V lost 6 bases and J lost 6 bases. The CDR3 loop is CASSLTGQGGQPQHF. The CDR3 coding sequence is TGTGCCAGCAGCTTAACGGGACAGGGAGGTCAGCCCCAGCATTTT.

V is TRBV7-2 and J is TRBJ1-1; possible D gene TRBD1, 6 bases. The CDR3 has 14 amino acids. CDR1 and CDR2 (germline): SGHTA, FQGNSA. V was shortened by 7 bases and J by 2 bases, with 14 bases between the two germline ends. The CDR3 reads CASTLQGTNTEAFF. The CDR3 nucleotides are TGTGCCAGCACCCTACAGGGAACAAACACTGAAGCTTTCTTT.

The table lists this clone with a few counts. V and J are TRBV11-3 and TRBJ2-7, with D unclear. Per germline, CDR1 SGHNT and CDR2 YENEEA. The CDR3 runs 11 residues. Trimming removed 1 base from V and 6 bases from J, with 4 bases in between. In nucleotides, the CDR3 is TGTGCCAGCAGCTTAGGTATCGAGCAGTACTTC. This translates into CASSLGIEQYF. The whole variable domain, filled in from reference TRBV11-3 and TRBJ2-7, reads EAGVVQSPRYKIIEKKQPVAFWCNPISGHNTLYWYLQNLGQGPELLIRYENEEAVDDSQLPKDRFSAERLKGVDSTLKIQPAELGDSAVYLCASSLGIEQYFGPGTRLTVT.